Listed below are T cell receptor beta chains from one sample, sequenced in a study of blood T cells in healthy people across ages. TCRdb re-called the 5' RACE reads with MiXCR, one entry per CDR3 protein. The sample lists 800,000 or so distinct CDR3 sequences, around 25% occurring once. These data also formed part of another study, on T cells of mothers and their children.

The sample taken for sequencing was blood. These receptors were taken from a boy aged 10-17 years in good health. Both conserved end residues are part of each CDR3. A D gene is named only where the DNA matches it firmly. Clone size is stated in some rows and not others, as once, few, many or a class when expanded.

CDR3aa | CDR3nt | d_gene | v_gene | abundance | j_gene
CASRQTGGSVYGYTF | TGTGCCAGCAGGCAAACAGGGGGCTCGGTTTATGGCTACACCTTC | TRBD1 | TRBV7-9 | few | TRBJ1-2
CASSQSTGTEEKYF | TGTGCCAGCTCACAATCCACCGGGACAGAGGAGAAGTACTTC | TRBD1 | TRBV18 | few | TRBJ2-5
CASSPYKDSYEQYF | TGTGCCAGCAGCCCTTACAAGGACTCCTACGAGCAGTACTTC | NA | TRBV7-3 | few | TRBJ2-7
CATSRGGLTSGDTQYF | TGTGCCACCAGCAGAGGCGGGCTGACCTCTGGAGATACGCAGTATTTT | NA | TRBV15 | few | TRBJ2-3
CASSEKLGDYNEQSF | TGTGCCAGCAGTGAGAAATTAGGGGACTACAATGAGCAGTCCTTC | TRBD2 | TRBV28 | few | TRBJ2-1
CASSSREGETQYF | TGTGCCAGCAGCTCCAGGGAAGGGGAGACCCAGTACTTC | NA | TRBV7-6 | many | TRBJ2-5
CASSLAPERQAGLYF | TGTGCCAGCAGTTTAGCCCCTGAGAGGCAGGCCGGACTCTACTTC | NA | TRBV28 | few | TRBJ2-7
CSVRQGQSYEQYF | TGCAGCGTGCGACAGGGTCAGTCCTACGAGCAGTACTTC | TRBD1 | TRBV29-1 | few | TRBJ2-7
CSVEEFGQGGEAFF | TGCAGCGTTGAAGAGTTCGGGCAGGGGGGTGAAGCTTTCTTT | TRBD1 | TRBV29-1 | NA | TRBJ1-1
CRATGGETQYF | TGCAGGGCGACTGGCGGAGAGACCCAGTACTTC | NA | TRBV20-1 | NA | TRBJ2-5
CSARAQPLGGYTF | TGCAGTGCTAGAGCCCAGCCCCTCGGCGGCTACACCTTC | NA | TRBV20-1 | few | TRBJ1-2
CSGELDGYTF | TGCAGCGGCGAACTAGATGGCTACACCTTC | NA | TRBV29-1 | few | TRBJ1-2
CASSPIPTAAETQYF | TGTGCCAGCAGCCCAATACCGACAGCGGCAGAGACCCAGTACTTC | NA | TRBV5-6 | NA | TRBJ2-5
CASSGGGPGNEQFF | TGCGCCAGCAGCGGGGGAGGGCCGGGCAATGAGCAGTTCTTC | TRBD2 | TRBV5-1 | few | TRBJ2-1
CASNFEGKNTEAFF | TGTGCCAGCAATTTCGAAGGAAAGAACACTGAAGCTTTCTTT | NA | TRBV6-6 | NA | TRBJ1-1
CASSLDEAGVTDTQYF | TGTGCCAGCAGCTTAGATGAGGCTGGGGTTACAGATACGCAGTATTTT | NA | TRBV7-2 | NA | TRBJ2-3
CASSRATLFTEAFF | TGTGCCAGCAGCCGGGCGACACTATTCACTGAAGCTTTCTTT | NA | TRBV14 | few | TRBJ1-1
CASSRLAGVNEQFF | TGTGCCAGCAGCCGCCTCGCCGGGGTCAATGAGCAGTTCTTC | NA | TRBV14 | NA | TRBJ2-1
CASSLAGGSPPDTQYF | TGTGCCAGCAGCTTAGCCGGGGGGTCCCCCCCAGATACGCAGTATTTT | TRBD2 | TRBV7-2 | many | TRBJ2-3
CSARSDRAYEQYF | TGCAGTGCTAGATCAGACAGGGCCTACGAGCAGTACTTC | TRBD1 | TRBV20-1 | few | TRBJ2-7
CASSPGTGGVETQYF | TGTGCCAGCAGTCCCGGGACAGGGGGCGTTGAGACCCAGTACTTC | TRBD1 | TRBV27 | NA | TRBJ2-5
CASSFQSLSYTF | TGTGCCAGCAGCTTCCAGAGTTTGAGCTACACCTTC | NA | TRBV7-2 | NA | TRBJ1-2
CASSSRSERRYEQYF | TGTGCCAGCAGCTCCCGGAGTGAACGTCGGTACGAGCAGTACTTC | NA | TRBV7-2 | NA | TRBJ2-7
CSVEAGAYSSYEQYF | TGCAGCGTTGAAGCGGGGGCCTATAGCTCCTACGAGCAGTACTTC | NA | TRBV29-1 | NA | TRBJ2-7
CASSPQRLVLDTQYF | TGTGCCAGCAGCCCCCAGAGACTAGTCTTAGATACGCAGTATTTT | NA | TRBV9 | NA | TRBJ2-3
CASPRGRGRTGELFF | TGTGCCAGTCCGAGGGGCAGGGGACGGACCGGGGAGCTGTTTTTT | NA | TRBV11-2 | NA | TRBJ2-2